The present TCR beta chain was sequenced within a study of CD8 T cells in Susac syndrome. Included as multiple sclerosis controls were treatment-naive patients who had stable or active relapsing-remitting disease. Random hexamers served to reverse transcribe roughly 0.5 to 1 ug RNA. TCRdb fed the immunoSEQ multiplex PCR reads into MiXCR, producing one record per CDR3 protein. This table has over 150,000 distinct CDR3 sequences, over 90% appearing once. The germline CDR1 and CDR2 sequences are GTSNPN and SVGIG (reference sequence). The V end lost 0 bases, the J end lost 5 bases, and 10 bases lay between the germline ends. The CDR3 loop spans 13 amino acids.

Sequenced sample: CD4+ T cells from PBMCs. This sequence joins TRBV30 and TRBJ1-2; tentative D call: TRBD1 (6 bases). The origin of this receptor is a human donor with multiple sclerosis. The CDR3 DNA is TGTGCCTGGAGTGTACAGGGTGTTTATGGCTACACCTTC. It specifies CAWSVQGVYGYTF.